Included here is one TCR beta chain sequence, with context. Its antigen remains unidentified. No base quality values were provided; no much bigger clone lies one nucleotide off. The germline V end is reduced by 2 bases and the J end by 9 bases; junction bases left unmatched: 7. In the germline V gene, CDR1 corresponds to WSHSY and CDR2 to SAAADI. The CDR3 holds 15 amino acids from the cysteine to the phenylalanine. The entry retains the CDR3 DNA only, 45 bases that are in frame from base 1. RNA was extracted using the RNeasy kit, and about 0.45 to 1 ug of the RNA was reverse transcribed with random hexamers. The immunoSEQ multiplex PCR assay, covering 54 Vbeta and 13 Jbeta segments, was used to amplify TCR beta CDR3 regions. PCR amplification bias was corrected by using a synthetic template baseline for primer optimization and computational correction. The paper's processing steps were these. Only productive sequences were kept, with reads annotated to V, D and J genes according to IMGT and analyzed in immunoSEQ Analyzer. Clonality was computed as one minus Shannon entropy normalized by log2 of the number of productive unique sequences. Public and private clones were assessed among the 100 most prevalent clones of each patient and control. A clone was defined as Susac-specific if it was absent from the healthy and MS cohorts, from roughly 990 published viral clones and from other ImmuneACCESS disease sequences. TCRdb applied fastp at Q25 and MiXCR to the public reads, then kept only in-frame beta chains. Rows with a matching CDR3 protein are joined into one entry that keeps the most common DNA and genes. These V and J calls originate from TCRdb's pipeline instead of the authors' own analysis. The sample contains approximately 300,000 distinct CDR3 sequences, over 75% of them found a single time. Of the sample, roughly 0.2% falls within the top ten clones.

The sample belongs to a study of CD8 T cells in Susac syndrome (dated by TCRdb to the late 2010s). In the study overall: Whether CD8+ T cell activation and differentiation in Susac syndrome was antigen driven was tested using repertoire sequencing. The clonality of the CD8+ T cell repertoire was compared across approximately 12 healthy donors, 14 Susac syndrome patients and under 17 multiple sclerosis patients. Overall study results and their limits: The study acknowledged that relatively few individuals were included in the TCR sequencing and HLA analysis.

Peripheral blood CD8+ and CD4+ T cells from healthy donors, Susac syndrome patients and multiple sclerosis patients were profiled using high-throughput TCR beta sequencing. Treatment-naive patients with stable or active relapsing-remitting disease fulfilling revised McDonald criteria were used as multiple sclerosis controls. CD8+ TEMRA cells were enriched by FACS, while bulk CD8+ and CD4+ T cells were purified by magnetic negative isolation. Blood was drawn into EDTA tubes, processed within 24 hours, and PBMCs were isolated by density gradient centrifugation. PBMCs intended for TCR sequencing were frozen in liquid nitrogen and were later thawed in a 37 degrees C water bath. A purity of at least 90% was achieved for sorted or isolated CD4+, CD8+ and CD8+ TEMRA cells.

This TCR derives from a human donor with multiple sclerosis. Input material: CD8+ T cells from PBMCs. Rearrangement joined TRBV10-2 to TRBJ2-5, and 12 bases in between align with TRBD2. The DNA is as follows: TGCGCCAGCAGTGAGCCAACGCTAGCGGGGGGGGCCCAGTACTTC. The resulting protein is CASSEPTLAGGAQYF.